These T cell receptor beta chains were read from a single sample in a study of T cell repertoires in cytomegalovirus infection. TCRdb reprocessed the reads with MiXCR, giving one entry per CDR3 protein. The table has hundreds of thousands of distinct CDR3 sequences, under 55% seen once. Antigen specificity for these receptors is unknown. The specimen comprised cultured PBMCs, sampled from culture after CMV antigen stimulation. These receptors were taken from a human donor in good health (CMV status not recorded). Some clones in this sample may be carry-over from other donors' samples. The CDR3 runs from the conserved cysteine through the conserved F or W. A D gene is named only where the DNA matches it firmly. Expanded clones get a size class; other rows say once, few or many, or leave the size out.

few	TRBJ1-1	.	TRBV11-2	CASSALQGATEAFF	TGTGCCAGCAGCGCCCTACAGGGTGCCACTGAAGCTTTCTTT
few	TRBJ1-5	.	TRBV19	CARTQDSSDNQPQHF	TGTGCCAGGACTCAGGACAGTTCGGACAATCAGCCCCAGCATTTT
.	TRBJ2-3	.	TRBV18	CASSPRNTDTQYF	TGTGCCAGCTCACCACGGAACACAGATACGCAGTATTTT
few	TRBJ2-7	TRBD2	TRBV6-1	CASSFVAGYSYEQYF	TGTGCCAGCAGTTTCGTAGCGGGGTACTCCTACGAGCAGTACTTC
.	TRBJ1-2	.	TRBV12-3/TRBV12-4	CASSLRPDDYGYTF	TGTGCCAGCAGTTTAAGGCCAGATGACTATGGCTACACCTTC
.	TRBJ2-1	.	TRBV7-2	CASSLGPDYNEQFF	TGTGCCAGCAGCTTAGGACCAGACTACAATGAGCAGTTCTTC
.	TRBJ2-7	TRBD2	TRBV7-8	CASSLEPREISYEQYF	TGTGCCAGCAGCTTAGAACCGCGGGAGATCTCGTACGAGCAGTACTTC
.	TRBJ2-4	TRBD1	TRBV6-8	CASRGTGGRGIQYF	TGTGCCAGCAGAGGGACAGGGGGAAGGGGCATTCAGTACTTC
few	TRBJ2-5	.	TRBV6-1	CASGRGPLQETQYF	TGTGCCAGCGGGCGGGGACCCCTCCAAGAGACCCAGTACTTC
few	TRBJ2-1	TRBD1	TRBV4-3	CASSQPGTVGRNEQFF	TGCGCCAGCAGCCAGCCCGGGACAGTCGGTCGGAATGAGCAGTTCTTC
few	TRBJ1-5	TRBD1	TRBV7-2	CASSKDRLQPQHF	TGTGCCAGCAGCAAGGACAGGCTTCAGCCCCAGCATTTT
.	TRBJ1-5	.	TRBV29-1	CSVAEDTYSNQPQHF	TGCAGCGTTGCTGAAGACACGTATAGCAATCAGCCCCAGCATTTT
.	TRBJ2-7	.	TRBV6-1	CASNRAYEQYF	TGTGCCAGCAACAGAGCCTACGAGCAGTACTTC
.	TRBJ2-7	.	TRBV20-1	CSARGPAGYEQYF	TGCAGTGCTAGGGGTCCAGCTGGGTACGAGCAGTACTTC
.	TRBJ1-5	TRBD1	TRBV6-1	CASSEAHRRGSNQPQHF	TGTGCCAGCAGTGAAGCGCACCGCAGGGGGAGCAATCAGCCCCAGCATTTT
few	TRBJ2-5	TRBD1	TRBV7-6	CASSLGQGRIGTQYF	TGTGCCAGCAGCTTGGGACAGGGGCGGATCGGGACCCAGTACTTC
few	TRBJ2-3	.	TRBV10-3	CAISEAGRSKDTQYF	TGTGCCATCAGTGAGGCTGGGCGTAGCAAGGATACGCAGTATTTT
.	TRBJ2-1	TRBD2	TRBV12-3/TRBV12-4	CASSPEWGRGLAKYNEQFF	TGTGCCAGCAGCCCGGAGTGGGGACGGGGACTAGCGAAATACAATGAGCAGTTCTTC
.	TRBJ2-3	TRBD2	TRBV24-1	CATRPASGRAMTDTQYF	TGTGCCACCCGCCCAGCTAGCGGGAGGGCCATGACAGATACGCAGTATTTT
few	TRBJ1-1	.	TRBV18	CASSPNVLVNTEAFF	TGTGCCAGCTCACCTAACGTCTTGGTGAACACTGAAGCTTTCTTT
.	TRBJ2-5	TRBD1	TRBV6-8	CASSDPGQGGDQETQYF	TGTGCCAGCAGTGACCCAGGACAGGGGGGGGACCAAGAGACCCAGTACTTC
few	TRBJ1-6	.	TRBV7-8	CASSSWGDYNSPLHF	TGTGCCAGCAGCTCGTGGGGGGACTATAATTCACCCCTCCACTTT
.	TRBJ1-2	.	TRBV2	CASTPLSLYGYTF	TGTGCCAGCACGCCGTTATCACTCTATGGCTACACCTTC
.	TRBJ2-7	TRBD2	TRBV7-9	CASSLPWASGRSEQYF	TGTGCCAGCAGCCTACCATGGGCTAGCGGGAGATCCGAGCAGTACTTC
few	TRBJ1-1	.	TRBV27	CASTRRSSAPNTEAFF	TGTGCCAGCACCCGACGCAGCTCCGCACCGAACACTGAAGCTTTCTTT
.	TRBJ1-2	TRBD1	TRBV7-8	CASGPRDRGRRGYGYTF	TGTGCCAGCGGACCACGGGACAGGGGTCGGAGGGGCTATGGCTACACCTTC
many	TRBJ2-2	.	TRBV7-6	CASASRGGLGELFF	TGTGCCAGCGCGTCAAGGGGAGGCCTCGGGGAGCTGTTTTTT
.	TRBJ1-2	.	TRBV6-2/TRBV6-3	CATSDLYGYTF	TGTGCCACATCAGATCTTTACGGCTACACCTTC
few	TRBJ2-1	.	TRBV7-9	CASSGTLGPGNEQFF	TGTGCCAGCAGCGGTACTCTCGGCCCAGGAAATGAGCAGTTCTTC
few	TRBJ1-1	.	TRBV12-3/TRBV12-4	CASTWFGGMNTEAFF	TGTGCCAGCACCTGGTTTGGGGGGATGAACACTGAAGCTTTCTTT
few	TRBJ1-6	.	TRBV7-2	CASALGRVENSPLHF	TGTGCCAGCGCCCTCGGACGGGTAGAAAATTCACCCCTCCACTTT
.	TRBJ1-4	.	TRBV4-1	CASSPRADPNEKLFF	TGCGCCAGCAGCCCCCGGGCCGACCCCAATGAAAAACTGTTTTTT
few	TRBJ2-2	TRBD2	TRBV6-5	CASRGLAGKNTGELFF	TGTGCCAGCAGGGGACTAGCGGGGAAGAACACCGGGGAGCTGTTTTTT
few	TRBJ2-3	TRBD2	TRBV28	CASSPMRGGPDTQYF	TGTGCCAGCAGCCCTATGCGGGGGGGCCCAGATACGCAGTATTTT
.	TRBJ2-2	TRBD2	TRBV6-2/TRBV6-3	CASARTSANTGELFF	TGTGCCAGCGCGCGGACTAGCGCGAACACCGGGGAGCTGTTTTTT
.	TRBJ2-7	.	TRBV6-1	CASLGRAYEQYF	TGTGCCAGCTTGGGCAGGGCCTACGAGCAGTACTTC
many	TRBJ1-2	.	TRBV7-2	CASSSTDGDGYTF	TGTGCCAGCAGCTCCACGGACGGGGATGGCTACACCTTC
few	TRBJ2-2	.	TRBV15	CATSRVMGELFF	TGTGCCACCAGCAGAGTTATGGGGGAGCTGTTTTTT
.	TRBJ1-6	.	TRBV5-1	CASSTLGPGDSPLHF	TGCGCCAGCAGCACCCTGGGACCGGGGGATTCACCCCTCCACTTT
few	TRBJ1-2	.	TRBV4-1	CASSPYGRGERGYTF	TGCGCCAGCAGCCCATATGGGAGGGGAGAGAGAGGCTACACCTTC
few	TRBJ2-7	.	TRBV6-2/TRBV6-3	CASSPGIPYEQYF	TGTGCCAGCAGTCCCGGGATCCCCTACGAGCAGTACTTC
few	TRBJ2-5	.	TRBV6-1	CASSPTSGGGSETQYF	TGTGCCAGCAGCCCAACGTCCGGGGGCGGCTCAGAGACCCAGTACTTC
.	TRBJ1-6	TRBD1	TRBV7-2	CASSLAIQGQAPNSPLHF	TGTGCCAGCAGCTTAGCGATCCAGGGACAGGCCCCGAATTCACCCCTCCACTTT
.	TRBJ2-1	TRBD2	TRBV7-6	CASSSLAGAPGSEQFF	TGTGCCAGCAGCTCGCTAGCGGGGGCGCCGGGTTCGGAGCAGTTCTTC
few	TRBJ2-2	TRBD1	TRBV4-1	CASSQRDRGRGELFF	TGCGCCAGCAGCCAAAGAGACAGGGGGCGCGGGGAGCTGTTTTTT
few	TRBJ1-1	.	TRBV6-1	CASSPDRGMNTEAFF	TGTGCCAGCAGTCCAGACAGAGGAATGAACACTGAAGCTTTCTTT
.	TRBJ2-5	TRBD2	TRBV7-2	CASSPPGLAGLVETQYF	TGTGCCAGCAGCCCCCCGGGACTAGCGGGCCTAGTGGAGACCCAGTACTTC
.	TRBJ1-1	.	TRBV12-3/TRBV12-4	CASSLEQGRTEAFF	TGTGCCAGCAGTTTAGAGCAGGGACGGACTGAAGCTTTCTTT
.	TRBJ2-3	.	TRBV11-2	CASSLLIGGATDTQYF	TGTGCCAGCAGCTTGTTGATCGGGGGCGCGACAGATACGCAGTATTTT
once	TRBJ1-2	.	TRBV12-3/TRBV12-4	CASSLPGSPYGYTF	TGTGCCAGCAGCCTCCCGGGGAGCCCCTATGGCTACACCTTC
.	TRBJ2-1	.	TRBV6-2/TRBV6-3	CASSYPFRNEQFF	TGTGCCAGCAGTTACCCATTCCGAAATGAGCAGTTCTTC